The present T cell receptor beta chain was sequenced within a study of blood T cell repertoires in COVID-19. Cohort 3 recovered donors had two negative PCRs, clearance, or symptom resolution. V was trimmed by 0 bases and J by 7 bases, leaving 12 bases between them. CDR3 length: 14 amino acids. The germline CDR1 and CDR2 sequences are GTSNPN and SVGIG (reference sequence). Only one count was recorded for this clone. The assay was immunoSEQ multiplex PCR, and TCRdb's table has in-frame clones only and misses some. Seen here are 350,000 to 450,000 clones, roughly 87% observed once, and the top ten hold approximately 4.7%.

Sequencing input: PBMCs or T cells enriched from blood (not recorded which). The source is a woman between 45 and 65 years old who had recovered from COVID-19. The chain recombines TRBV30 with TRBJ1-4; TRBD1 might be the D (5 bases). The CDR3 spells CAWSVRGRSEKLFF. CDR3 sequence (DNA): TGTGCCTGGAGTGTACGGGGGAGATCTGAAAAACTGTTTTTT.